The 8 T cell receptor beta chains below were found in one sample sequenced in a study of shared clonotypes between healthy human individuals. The repertoire was sequenced with immunoSEQ multiplex PCR; TCRdb's copy has only in-frame clones and lacks some. This sample has approximately 980,000 clones, with approximately 80% found just once. The specimen was memory CD4+ T cells sorted from blood. Subset indicated: CD45RA-negative fraction. The receptors shown here come from a man aged 18 to 30 in good health.

This clone occurred a few times. The gene calls are TRBV2 and TRBJ1-5, with 9 bases identical to TRBD1. Germline CDR1 and CDR2: SNHLY and FYNNEI. Trimming took 4 bases from V and 15 from J; bases not matched to a gene: 13. This CDR3 comprises 14 residues. The CDR3 sequence: CASSAGQGYELAHF. CDR3 DNA: TGTGCCAGCAGTGCCGGACAGGGGTATGAGCTCGCGCATTTT.

This clone is a singleton in its sample. This chain joins TRBV28 and TRBJ1-2; D might be TRBD1 (5 bases). This CDR3 is 14 amino acids long. Trimming pared 3 bases from V and 4 bases from J, leaving 12 bases between. CDR1 is MDHEN, CDR2 SYDVKM, per germline. In DNA form, the CDR3 reads TGTGCCAGCAGTTTGGTCGGGGCCTCCTATGGCTACACCTTC. Translation: CASSLVGASYGYTF.

To note about this clone: Given a much more abundant clone one base away, this may be a read error. V usage is TRBV5-6 and J usage is TRBJ1-5; 7 bases agree with TRBD1. Germline CDR1 is SGHDT and CDR2 is YYEEEE. The CDR3 consists of 15 residues. V was pared by 4 bases and J by 0 bases, with 4 bases of the junction left unmatched. CDR3 nucleotides: TGTGCCAGCAGCACGGGACAGTATAGCAATCAGCCCCAGCATTTT. It yields the protein CASSTGQYSNQPQHF.

The chain uses TRBV10-3 and TRBJ1-6; possibly TRBD1 for D (5 bases). Germline V gives CDR1 ENHRY, CDR2 SYGVKD. Trimming stripped 7 bases from V and 2 bases from J, with 9 bases between. CDR3 length: 14 amino acids. The CDR3 coding sequence is TGTGCCATCAAGGAGGGGACCTATAATTCACCCCTCCACTTT. Protein: CAIKEGTYNSPLHF.

Regarding this clone: At the DNA level, this CDR3 is encoded by other sequences in the same sample as well. V usage is TRBV6-5 and J usage is TRBJ2-5; D call uncertain. The germline V gene encodes CDR1 MNHEY and CDR2 SVGAGI. V was trimmed by 0 bases and J by 5 bases, leaving 4 bases between them. CDR3 length: 12 amino acids. In nucleotides, the CDR3 is TGTGCCAGCAGTTACTCGAAGGAGACCCAGTACTTC. This codes for CASSYSKETQYF.

The chain has TRBV11-2 and TRBJ2-1; no definite D call. The CDR3 spans 13 residues. The germline V gene has CDR1 SGHAT and CDR2 FQNNGV. V gave up 0 bases and J gave up 8 bases, with 8 bases separating them. Written as DNA, the CDR3 is TGTGCCAGCAGCTTAGACGGCAAGGATGAGCAGTTCTTC. This sequence encodes CASSLDGKDEQFF.

This clone was seen more than once but under ten times. The chain couples TRBV5-1 to TRBJ2-5; D is tentatively TRBD1 or TRBD2 (5 bases each). Germline lookup yields CDR1 SGHRS and CDR2 YFSETQ. This CDR3 contains 16 residues. The V and J ends lost 3 bases and 2 bases respectively, with 17 bases between them. The CDR3 spells CASSSQAGTAQETQYF. The CDR3 nucleotides read TGCGCCAGCAGCTCACAGGCCGGGACGGCTCAAGAGACCCAGTACTTC.

Turning to this clone: The sample carries other DNA sequences with the same CDR3. V and J are TRBV5-1 and TRBJ1-1; D ambiguous. The V gene's germline CDR1 is SGHRS and CDR2 YFSETQ. The CDR3 is made up of 14 amino acids. The V gene lost 0 bases and the J gene lost 0 bases, with 6 bases spanning the gap. The CDR3 bases are TGCGCCAGCAGCTTGGGGGAAATGAACACTGAAGCTTTCTTT. This translates into CASSLGEMNTEAFF. Using reference TRBV5-1 and TRBJ1-1 for the parts outside the CDR3, the full variable domain is KAGVTQTPRYLIKTRGQQVTLSCSPISGHRSVSWYQQTPGQGLQFLFEYFSETQRNKGNFPGRFSGRQFSNSRSEMNVSTLELGDSALYLCASSLGEMNTEAFFGQGTRLTVV.